This entry lists 12 T cell receptor beta chains sequenced from one sample in a study of T cell repertoires in cytomegalovirus infection. Each CDR3 protein gets one entry after TCRdb re-called the reads with MiXCR. The repertoire holds some 920,000 distinct CDR3 sequences, with approximately 31% as singletons. These TCRs' antigens remain unknown. The source material was cultured CD8+ T cells from PBMCs, sampled from culture after CMV antigen stimulation. The receptors shown here come from a human donor in good health (CMV status not recorded). Some clones in this sample may be carry-over from other donors' samples.

This clonotype appeared many times. V is TRBV12-3 or TRBV12-4 and J is TRBJ1-1; no clear D gene. This CDR3 contains 12 residues. The V end lost 3 bases, the J end lost 5 bases, and 7 bases lay between the germline ends. CDR3 coding DNA: TGTGCCAGCAGTTTCGGGCATACTGAAGCTTTCTTT. As protein: CASSFGHTEAFF.

The CDR3 DNA is TGTGCCAGCACCAACAGTGTCCTTAGCTCCTATAATTCACCCCTCCACTTT. Amino acid sequence: CASTNSVLSSYNSPLHF. This chain joins TRBV27 and TRBJ1-6, with no clear D. The V gene's germline CDR1 is MNHEY and CDR2 SMNVEV (reference sequence). The CDR3 totals 17 residues. Trimming left V 7 bases short and J 0 bases short, with 16 bases between.

The chain recombines TRBV14 with TRBJ1-1; D is undetermined. This CDR3 is 14 amino acids long. CDR1 is SGHDN and CDR2 is FVKESK in the germline V gene. V shed 1 base and J shed 4 bases, with 10 bases lying between them. The CDR3 DNA reads as TGTGCCAGCAGCCAAGGGATCGGGGTCACTGAAGCTTTCTTT. Translation gives CASSQGIGVTEAFF.

This clonotype was seen a few times. This sequence joins TRBV10-3 and TRBJ1-1, with D possibly being TRBD1 (6 bases). Between the trimmed V and J ends, which lost 9 bases and 2 bases, there was a span of 13 bases. Germline V gene lookup returns CDR1 ENHRY and CDR2 SYGVKD. CDR3 length equals 13 residues. The CDR3 region is CAILGAPNTEAFF. The CDR3 region has the DNA TGTGCCATTTTGGGGGCACCCAACACTGAAGCTTTCTTT.

A few counts support this clonotype. The chain is built from TRBV6-2 or TRBV6-3 and TRBJ1-6; D possibly corresponds to TRBD1 (5 bases). The CDR3 runs to 16 residues. Trimming removed 4 bases from V and 0 bases from J, with 10 bases in between. Germline V gives CDR1 MNHEY, CDR2 SVGEGT. The CDR3 DNA follows: TGTGCCAGCAGTTCCGTGAGGGGCTCCTATAATTCACCCCTCCACTTT. Amino acid sequence: CASSSVRGSYNSPLHF.

This clonotype has ten or more counts. The J gene is TRBJ2-1, the V gene TRBV7-2; D gene uncertain. From germline, CDR1 is SGHTA and CDR2 FQGNSA. Trimming took off 4 bases at V and 1 base at J, with 11 bases between the two ends. This CDR3 region has 15 residues. The CDR3 loop reads CASSSSGLSYNEQFF. DNA of the CDR3: TGTGCCAGCAGCTCCTCCGGGTTATCCTACAATGAGCAGTTCTTC.

The rearrangement links TRBV10-2 to TRBJ2-3; tentative D call: TRBD1 (5 bases). V lost 10 bases, J lost 3 bases, and 14 bases lay in between. Per the germline V gene, CDR1 is WSHSY and CDR2 is SAAADI. The CDR3 loop spans 13 amino acids. The CDR3 reads CATLTETTDTQYF. DNA of the CDR3: TGCGCCACCTTGACAGAGACAACAGATACGCAGTATTTT.

The gene calls are TRBV7-9 and TRBJ2-3, with D perhaps TRBD1 (5 bases). Deletions cut 6 bases from V and 2 bases from J, with 12 bases between. This CDR3 is built from 14 residues. The germline V gene has CDR1 SEHNR and CDR2 FQNEAQ (reference sequence). CDR3 sequence reads: CASRPAGNTDTQYF. The CDR3 DNA is TGTGCCAGCAGGCCGGCAGGGAACACAGATACGCAGTATTTT.

This clonotype has a count of ten or more. The chain is built from TRBV7-8 and TRBJ1-6; 11 bases agree with TRBD1. This CDR3 is built from 17 residues. J lost 10 bases, V lost 5 bases, and 13 bases had no gene match. Germline V gene sequence: CDR1 SGHVS, CDR2 FQNEAQ. The chain's CDR3 is CASSVKPPGQGGSPLHF. CDR3 bases: TGTGCCAGCAGCGTTAAGCCCCCGGGACAGGGGGGCTCACCCCTCCACTTT.

V and J are TRBV11-2 and TRBJ1-1; 9 positions agree with TRBD1. This CDR3 has 17 residues. The junction had 13 bases not matched to a gene; V was cut back by 5 bases and J by 3 bases. Germline V lookup: CDR1 SGHAT, CDR2 FQNNGV. CDR3 nucleotide sequence: TGTGCCAGCAGCAAAAAGGGAAGAGGACAGGGGTACACTGAAGCTTTCTTT. It is translated as CASSKKGRGQGYTEAFF.

The V call is TRBV4-1, the J call TRBJ1-2; D remains ambiguous. The germline V gene has CDR1 MGHRA and CDR2 YSYEKL. The CDR3 has 14 amino acids. Trimming pared 4 bases from V and 0 bases from J, leaving 9 bases between. The CDR3 is CASSPLDTNYGYTF. For the CDR3, the DNA is TGCGCCAGCAGCCCTCTAGACACTAACTATGGCTACACCTTC.

The chain couples TRBV5-4 to TRBJ2-5, with 9 bases that match TRBD2. Losses at the gene ends were 1 base for V and 7 bases for J; bases not matched to a gene: 8. The V gene's germline CDR1 is SGHNT and CDR2 YYREEE (reference sequence). The CDR3 loop spans 15 amino acids. The CDR3 loop reads CASSLSGGGDGTQYF. The CDR3 region has the DNA TGTGCCAGCAGCTTGTCGGGCGGGGGGGATGGGACCCAGTACTTC.